The 31 T cell receptor beta chains given below trace back to one sample, sequenced in a study of blood T cells in healthy people across ages (dated by TCRdb to between 2015 and 2016). The library was generated by 5' RACE. The instrument was an Illumina HiSeq 2500. The second PCR ran for roughly 7 to 11 cycles and used a J-beta primer mix along with a sample-barcoded 5' primer. TCRdb redid the processing of the public reads, applying fastp at Q25 and MiXCR, and retained in-frame beta chains. Each record represents a unique CDR3 protein, reported with the most common genes and DNA among its rows. The sample table holds over 950,000 distinct CDR3 sequences, of which about 51% were seen once. About a fifth of the sample goes to the ten largest clones. Sequencing was done on a sample of blood. The source of these receptors is a woman aged 55-75 years in good health.

Points on this clonotype: The junction departs from the called germline gene at one end, perhaps through a read error. The chain links TRBV29-1 to TRBJ1-1; no definite D call. Germline CDR1 is SQVTM and CDR2 is ANQGSEA. The CDR3 loop spans 12 amino acids. The CDR3 nucleotides read TGCAGCGTTGTCGGGCAGAACGCTGAAGCTTTCTTT. It codes for CSVVGQNAEAFF.

The chain links TRBV12-3 or TRBV12-4 to TRBJ2-2; D perhaps matches TRBD2 (5 bases). The CDR3 extends over 13 amino acids. Trimming left V 4 bases short and J 5 bases short, with 8 bases between. In DNA, the CDR3 is TGTGCCAGCAGTTCCCAGCGGACCGGGGAGCTGTTTTTT. Its translation is CASSSQRTGELFF.

This clonotype was observed a few times. The CDR3 loop reads CASSQVSGTYNEQFF. CDR3 DNA sequence: TGCGCCAGCAGCCAAGTTAGCGGGACTTACAATGAGCAGTTCTTC. The chain carries TRBV4-1 and TRBJ2-1; TRBD2 matches 8 bases. The CDR3 is 15 amino acids. V lost 1 base, J lost 4 bases, and 3 bases stayed unmatched. CDR1 and CDR2 from the germline V gene are MGHRA and YSYEKL.

The chain recombines TRBV6-2 or TRBV6-3 with TRBJ2-5, with a possible D match to TRBD1 (5 bases). The CDR3 is 13 amino acids. CDR1 is MNHEY, CDR2 SVGEGT, per germline. V lost 4 bases and J lost 5, with 11 bases in between. CDR3 nucleotide sequence: TGTGCCAGCAGTTCGAAGGCAGGGGAGACCCAGTACTTC. It encodes CASSSKAGETQYF.

The V and J genes are TRBV2 and TRBJ2-1, with TRBD2 matching over 15 bases. This CDR3 region has 18 residues. Trimming took 4 bases from V and 0 from J; bases not matched to a gene: 4. CDR1 and CDR2 from the germline V gene are SNHLY and FYNNEI. The CDR3 coding sequence is TGTGCCAGCAGTGCCGGGACTAGCGGGAGGAGCTCCTACAATGAGCAGTTCTTC. Translation: CASSAGTSGRSSYNEQFF.

The chain couples TRBV6-5 to TRBJ2-3; 9 positions agree with TRBD2. V lost 4 bases and J lost 2; bases outside the gene matches: 10. This CDR3 comprises 17 residues. From germline, CDR1 is MNHEY and CDR2 SVGAGI. As DNA, the CDR3 is TGTGCCAGCAGTTCTAGCGGGACTCTCTCATCCACAGATACGCAGTATTTT. Translation: CASSSSGTLSSTDTQYF.

The chain links TRBV4-1 to TRBJ1-1, with D possibly TRBD1 on 5 matching bases. The V end was cut by 4 bases, the J end by 11 bases, with 23 bases between. This CDR3 is 15 amino acids long. CDR1 is MGHRA and CDR2 is YSYEKL in the germline V gene. The CDR3 reads CASSPGIGREVNAFF. The CDR3, as DNA: TGCGCCAGCAGCCCAGGCATAGGCAGGGAGGTGAATGCTTTCTTT.

The chain has TRBV12-3 or TRBV12-4 and TRBJ2-1; D is possibly TRBD1 (5 bases). Trimming took off 1 base at V and 6 bases at J, with 13 bases between the two ends. This CDR3 comprises 15 residues. CDR3 DNA sequence: TGTGCCAGCAGTTTAGGGGGCCAGCTCTTCAATGAGCAGTTCTTC. Translating it yields CASSLGGQLFNEQFF.

The chain couples TRBV20-1 to TRBJ2-5; 8 nucleotides match TRBD1. The J call may be in error: the DNA end matches TRBJ2-7 better. Germline lookup yields CDR1 DFQATT and CDR2 SNEGSKA (reference sequence). The CDR3 has 13 residues. CDR3 DNA: TGCAGTGCTACGACAGGGGATACCTACGAGCAGTACTTC. It encodes CSATTGDTYEQYF.

This rearrangement joins TRBV20-1 to TRBJ2-1; 7 bases are shared with TRBD2. The length of the CDR3 is 14 residues. In germline, CDR1 is DFQATT, CDR2 SNEGSKA (reference sequence). The junction had 2 bases not matched to a gene; V was cut back by 0 bases and J by 3 bases. The CDR3 sequence is CSAREASGYNEQFF. The CDR3 coding sequence is TGCAGTGCTAGAGAGGCTAGCGGCTACAATGAGCAGTTCTTC.

This clonotype was detected only a few times. The chain has TRBV5-6 and TRBJ2-1, with unresolved D. V gave up 0 bases and J gave up 5 bases, with 12 bases separating them. CDR3 length: 15 residues. Per the germline V gene, CDR1 is SGHDT and CDR2 is YYEEEE. CDR3 region: CASSLASAENNEQFF. CDR3 nucleotides: TGTGCCAGCAGCTTGGCAAGCGCCGAGAACAATGAGCAGTTCTTC.

V usage is TRBV6-6 and J usage is TRBJ2-5, with 10 bases that match TRBD1. J lost 3 bases, V lost 5 bases, and 9 bases had no gene match. Germline V gene data show CDR1 as MNHNY and CDR2 as SVGAGI (reference sequence). The CDR3 has 16 residues. The CDR3 DNA follows: TGTGCCAGCAGTATTCAGCCCGGGACAGGGGAAGAGACCCAGTACTTC. Its translation: CASSIQPGTGEETQYF.

The chain is built from TRBV5-1 and TRBJ1-5; TRBD1 matches 7 bases. Trimming at V came to 0 bases and at J to 7 bases, leaving 4 bases not matched to a gene. This CDR3 has 14 amino acids. Germline CDR1 is SGHRS and CDR2 is YFSETQ. CDR3 DNA: TGCGCCAGCAGCTTGGCAGGGGGTTGGCAGCCCCAGCATTTT. This translates into CASSLAGGWQPQHF.

The sample holds a few counts of this clonotype. The V and J genes are TRBV7-9 and TRBJ2-7, with D perhaps TRBD1 (6 bases). The CDR3 runs 17 residues. The germline V gene has CDR1 SEHNR and CDR2 FQNEAQ (reference sequence). Trimming took off 4 bases at V and 2 bases at J, with 21 bases between the two ends. The CDR3 DNA is TGTGCCAGCAGCTCTCCTCAGCTTGGACAGCGAGCCTACGAGCAGTACTTC. Residues: CASSSPQLGQRAYEQYF.

This clonotype has more than one count but fewer than ten. This rearrangement joins TRBV10-3 to TRBJ2-7; tentatively, D is TRBD1 or TRBD2 (6 bases each). The CDR3 has 17 residues. Germline V lookup: CDR1 ENHRY, CDR2 SYGVKD. V lost 3 bases and J 1 base, leaving 19 bases between the germline ends. The CDR3 DNA reads TGTGCCATCAGTGACCCTTCTGGTGGGGGGCCTTCCTACGAGCAGTACTTC. It specifies CAISDPSGGGPSYEQYF.

V usage is TRBV6-2 or TRBV6-3 and J usage is TRBJ2-3, with 8 bases lining up with TRBD2. The ends lost 5 bases at V and 3 bases at J; junction bases unmatched: 10. Germline V gives CDR1 MNHEY, CDR2 SVGEGT. The CDR3 is made up of 16 amino acids. The CDR3 DNA follows: TGTGCCAGCAGTCGCGGTGAGAGCGGGAGTACAGATACGCAGTATTTT. This encodes CASSRGESGSTDTQYF.

This clonotype has ten or more counts. The CDR3: CASSLSGVSYEQYF. The CDR3 bases are TGTGCCAGCAGCTTAAGCGGGGTCTCCTACGAGCAGTACTTC. J is TRBJ2-7 and V is TRBV7-9; 7 bases line up with TRBD2. This CDR3 comprises 14 residues. In germline, CDR1 is SEHNR, CDR2 FQNEAQ (reference sequence). Trimming cost V 2 bases and J 0 bases; bases outside gene matches: 1. Together with reference TRBV7-9 and TRBJ2-7, the CDR3 gives the full variable domain: DTGVSQNPRHKITKRGQNVTFRCDPISEHNRLYWYRQTLGQGPEFLTYFQNEAQLEKSRLLSDRFSAERPKGSFSTLEIQRTEQGDSAMYLCASSLSGVSYEQYFGPGTRLTVT.

Details on this clonotype: Germline is not matched at one junction end, which may reflect a read error. The gene calls are TRBV7-2 and TRBJ2-7; TRBD2 is a possible D gene (6 bases). There are 14 residues in the CDR3. The germline CDR1 and CDR2 sequences are SGHTA and FQGNSA. For the CDR3, the DNA is TGTGCCAGCAGCGTAGCGGCCCCTAGCGTCGAGCAGTACTTC. It specifies CASSVAAPSVEQYF.

The J gene is TRBJ2-1, the V gene TRBV10-3; tentatively, D is TRBD2 (5 bases). This CDR3 is built from 16 residues. V lost 6 bases to trimming and J lost 0 bases, with 15 bases between them. CDR1 is ENHRY, CDR2 SYGVKD, per germline. CDR3 region: CAISAREKSSYNEQFF. DNA for the CDR3: TGTGCCATCAGCGCACGGGAAAAGAGCTCCTACAATGAGCAGTTCTTC.

V usage is TRBV4-2 and J usage is TRBJ2-1; 10 nucleotides match TRBD2. This CDR3 comprises 16 residues. The J segment lost 1 base and the V segment lost 6 bases, leaving 6 bases of the junction unmatched. In germline, CDR1 is LGHNA, CDR2 YNFKEQ. The CDR3 sequence is CASRPIAGGSYNEQFF. The CDR3 bases are TGTGCCAGCAGGCCCATAGCGGGAGGTTCCTACAATGAGCAGTTCTTC.

The chain links TRBV20-1 to TRBJ2-7; D call uncertain. CDR3 length: 11 residues. V dropped 6 bases and J dropped 1 base, with 7 bases sitting between them. The germline V gene encodes CDR1 DFQATT and CDR2 SNEGSKA (reference sequence). The CDR3 region has the DNA TGCAGTGCAACCATATCCTACGAGCAGTACTTC. It codes for CSATISYEQYF.

This clonotype has more than one count but fewer than ten. The V call is TRBV10-3, the J call TRBJ2-5; D not resolved. V was clipped by 6 bases and J by 0 bases, with 8 bases between them. Germline V lookup: CDR1 ENHRY, CDR2 SYGVKD. The CDR3 extends over 13 amino acids. For the CDR3, the DNA is TGTGCCATCAGAGCCATTGACCAAGAGACCCAGTACTTC. Protein sequence: CAIRAIDQETQYF.

Details on this clonotype: One end of the junction does not line up with germline, which may come from a read error. The chain links TRBV12-3 or TRBV12-4 to TRBJ2-3; 7 nucleotides match TRBD2. The CDR3 sequence is 14 residues long. This chain's CDR3 is CASRPGLPTDAQYF. In DNA form, the CDR3 reads TGTGCCAGCAGACCGGGACTACCCACAGATGCGCAGTATTTT.

V and J are TRBV5-1 and TRBJ2-5; D is perhaps TRBD1 (7 bases). V lost 0 bases and J lost 5, with 14 bases in between. The CDR3 totals 15 residues. In germline, CDR1 is SGHRS, CDR2 YFSETQ. The CDR3 here is CASSLGTAGGETQYF. CDR3 nucleotides: TGCGCCAGCAGCTTGGGGACAGCAGGGGGGGAGACCCAGTACTTC.

The rearrangement uses TRBV20-1 and TRBJ2-1, with D possibly matching TRBD2 (5 bases). This CDR3 is built from 14 residues. Looked up from germline, CDR1 is DFQATT and CDR2 is SNEGSKA (reference sequence). Trimming left V 3 bases short and J 1 base short, with 10 bases between. For the CDR3, the DNA is TGCAGTGCTAGGAGGCCGGGGTCCTACAATGAGCAGTTCTTC. This encodes CSARRPGSYNEQFF.

This clonotype was counted many times. A clone one base away is much larger, so this may be a read error. The chain joins TRBV12-3 or TRBV12-4 to TRBJ2-7; D is undetermined. Trimming took 6 bases from V and 7 from J, leaving 22 bases between them. CDR3 length: 15 residues. CDR3 residues: CASRPRTVRNNEQYF. CDR3 DNA sequence: TGTGCCAGCAGACCAAGGACCGTTAGAAACAATGAGCAGTACTTC.

This clonotype has a handful of counts. The chain links TRBV7-2 to TRBJ2-1; no firm D call. V lost 6 bases to trimming and J lost 6 bases, with 12 bases between them. CDR1 is SGHTA and CDR2 is FQGNSA in the germline V gene. This CDR3 contains 13 residues. DNA of the CDR3: TGTGCCAGCAGTAACCAACCCCCCAATGAGCAGTTCTTC. This sequence encodes CASSNQPPNEQFF.

This chain connects TRBV15 to TRBJ2-5; no clear D. The tail of the sequence fits TRBJ2-7 better, so the J call may be wrong. The CDR3 runs 15 residues. The germline V gene encodes CDR1 LNHNV and CDR2 YYDKDF (reference sequence). As DNA, the CDR3 is TGTGCCACCAGCAGAGATCTGCCCTCCTCCTACGAGCAGTACTTC. Its translation: CATSRDLPSSYEQYF.

The V and J genes are TRBV21-1 and TRBJ2-5. The last part of the DNA fits TRBJ2-7 better; the J call may be wrong. TRBV21-1 is classified as a pseudogene. The CDR3 totals 11 residues. For the CDR3, the DNA is TGTGCCAGCAACCGGTGCTACGAGCAGTACTTC. Translation gives CASNRCYEQYF.

This chain connects TRBV4-3 to TRBJ2-5; a weak D match, TRBD1 (6 bases). The CDR3 sequence is 15 residues long. Germline assignment: CDR1 LGHNA and CDR2 YSLEER. Trimming pared 3 bases from V and 0 bases from J, leaving 11 bases between. CDR3 protein: CASSQSTGHQETQYF. The CDR3 DNA is TGCGCCAGCAGCCAGAGCACAGGGCACCAAGAGACCCAGTACTTC.

This clonotype was recorded a few times. The rearrangement links TRBV27 to TRBJ2-7, with 10 bases identical to TRBD2. The CDR3 has 18 amino acids. Germline values: CDR1 MNHEY, CDR2 SMNVEV (reference sequence). Trimming took 1 base from V and 2 from J; bases not matched to a gene: 11. CDR3 in amino acids: CASSLLASGSGSAYEQYF. For the CDR3, the DNA is TGTGCCAGCAGTTTATTGGCTAGCGGGAGTGGTAGTGCCTACGAGCAGTACTTC.